The 14 T cell receptor beta chains below all came from one sample that was sequenced in a study of blood T cell repertoires in COVID-19. The protocol was immunoSEQ multiplex PCR, while the TCRdb copy is restricted to in-frame clones and leaves out a portion. The data hold 18,000 or so clones, with around 81% observed a single time. The source material was peripheral blood. These receptors originate from a man aged 35-49 years with active or convalescent COVID-19.

This clone showed up just once. The chain links TRBV4-2 to TRBJ1-2, with a tentative D call TRBD1 (5 bases). The CDR3 has 15 residues. V was shortened by 1 base and J by 3 bases, with 12 bases between the two germline ends. Germline assignment: CDR1 LGHNA and CDR2 YNFKEQ. The CDR3 spells CASSQGESGDYGYTF. The CDR3 DNA reads as TGTGCCAGCAGCCAAGGAGAATCGGGGGACTATGGCTACACCTTC.

The chain joins TRBV6-1 to TRBJ1-1; D is possibly TRBD1 (6 bases). This CDR3 has 18 amino acids. Germline V CDR1 and CDR2: MNHNS, SASEGT. Trimming stripped 2 bases from V and 1 base from J, with 20 bases between. CDR3 DNA: TGTGCCAGCAGTGAACGTTGGGGGGGGCCCAGAAAGAACACTGAAGCTTTCTTT. It is translated as CASSERWGGPRKNTEAFF.

A few counts support this clone. The V call is TRBV20-1, the J call TRBJ2-2; weak D call: TRBD2 (5 bases). Germline-derived CDR1 and CDR2 are DFQATT and SNEGSKA (reference sequence). The CDR3 is 14 residues long. The ends were cut back, 3 bases at V and 4 bases at J, with 12 bases in the middle. As DNA, the CDR3 is TGCAGTGCTAGTAGGGCGGGCGGCACCGGGGAGCTGTTTTTT. It codes for CSASRAGGTGELFF.

This clone has just one count. The genes are TRBV24-1 and TRBJ1-5; D not resolved. V was clipped by 4 bases and J by 3 bases, with 9 bases between them. Germline assignment: CDR1 KGHDR and CDR2 SFDVKD. The CDR3 sequence is 14 residues long. The CDR3 loop reads CATSDLWPNQPQHF. CDR3 nucleotide sequence: TGTGCCACCAGTGACCTCTGGCCCAATCAGCCCCAGCATTTT.

The gene calls are TRBV5-1 and TRBJ1-2, with D tentatively TRBD1 (5 bases). With 4 bases removed from V and 3 bases from J, the gap between germline ends came to 13 bases. CDR1 and CDR2 (germline): SGHRS, YFSETQ. This CDR3 is built from 14 residues. The chain's CDR3 is CASSTGGTHYGYTF. In DNA, the CDR3 is TGCGCCAGCAGCACCGGGGGGACCCACTATGGCTACACCTTC.

This clone was recorded only once. The V call is TRBV6-5, the J call TRBJ2-3, with no clear D. V lost 7 bases and J lost 3, with 11 bases in between. The CDR3 is 13 residues long. Germline CDR1 MNHEY, CDR2 SVGAGI. CDR3 residues: CASKLDKTDTQYF. The CDR3, as DNA: TGTGCCAGCAAACTCGATAAGACAGATACGCAGTATTTT.

The rearrangement uses TRBV10-2 and TRBJ1-2; maybe TRBD1 (5 bases). The CDR3 sequence is 15 residues long. Germline CDR1 WSHSY, CDR2 SAAADI. V was clipped by 4 bases and J by 4 bases, with 16 bases between them. This CDR3 reads CASSGRGGELYGYTF. CDR3 DNA: TGCGCCAGCAGTGGCCGGGGGGGAGAACTCTATGGCTACACCTTC.

The chain is built from TRBV18 and TRBJ1-2; TRBD1 might be the D (5 bases). The CDR3 consists of 14 residues. The germline V gene has CDR1 KGHSH and CDR2 LQKENI. V was shortened by 1 base and J by 8 bases, with 14 bases between the two germline ends. The CDR3 is CASSPQDGTSGYTF. CDR3 sequence (DNA): TGTGCCAGCTCACCACAGGACGGGACTAGCGGCTACACCTTC.

The V and J genes are TRBV19 and TRBJ1-5; D not resolved. CDR1 LNHDA and CDR2 SQIVND come from the germline V gene (reference sequence). V was trimmed by 5 bases and J by 6 bases, leaving 14 bases between them. The CDR3 extends over 14 amino acids. The CDR3 coding sequence is TGTGCCAGTAGTCCCGTTCCCTCGAGTCAGCCCCAGCATTTT. This codes for CASSPVPSSQPQHF. The variable domain in full, with the rest retrieved from reference TRBV19 and TRBJ1-5, is DGGITQSPKYLFRKEGQNVTLSCEQNLNHDAMYWYRQDPGQGLRLIYYSQIVNDFQKGDIAEGYSVSREKKESFPLTVTSAQKNPTAFYLCASSPVPSSQPQHFGDGTRLSIL.

The rearrangement links TRBV5-4 to TRBJ2-3; 12 nucleotides align to TRBD2. V trimming: 4 bases; J trimming: 8 bases; junction bases outside the gene matches: 14. The CDR3 spans 17 residues. The germline V gene encodes CDR1 SGHNT and CDR2 YYREEE (reference sequence). CDR3 region: CASSAGLAGAQGGTQYF. CDR3 in DNA: TGTGCCAGCAGCGCGGGACTAGCGGGCGCCCAGGGTGGTACGCAGTATTTT.

The chain combines TRBV29-1 with TRBJ1-2; D gene ambiguous. The CDR3 runs to 10 residues. Germline-derived CDR1 and CDR2 are SQVTM and ANQGSEA. Trimming removed 2 bases at V and 13 bases at J, with 11 bases between. The CDR3 sequence is CSVEHQRTTF. CDR3 nucleotide sequence: TGCAGCGTTGAACACCAGCGTACCACCTTC.

This clone was seen a handful of times. The chain uses TRBV10-3 and TRBJ1-2; D is uncertain. Deletions cut 8 bases from V and 2 bases from J, with 12 bases between. Per germline, CDR1 ENHRY and CDR2 SYGVKD. The CDR3 is 13 amino acids. CDR3 amino acids: CAIYALDNYGYTF. CDR3 DNA sequence: TGTGCCATCTACGCGCTAGACAACTATGGCTACACCTTC.

CDR3 coding DNA: TGTGCCAGCAGCCCGGGACAAGGTGGTGAAAAACTGTTTTTT. It yields the protein CASSPGQGGEKLFF. The chain couples TRBV13 to TRBJ1-4, with D possibly TRBD1 on 6 matching bases. The V and J ends lost 5 bases and 7 bases respectively, with 14 bases between them. The CDR3 totals 14 residues. Per the germline V gene, CDR1 is PRHDT and CDR2 is FYEKMQ (reference sequence).

The chain employs TRBV7-2 and TRBJ1-5, with D tentatively TRBD1 (5 bases). Trimming left V 5 bases short and J 2 bases short, with 13 bases between. The length of the CDR3 is 15 residues. CDR1 and CDR2 from the germline V gene are SGHTA and FQGNSA. The CDR3 sequence: CASSRGVAGNQPQHF. The CDR3 region has the DNA TGTGCCAGCAGCCGGGGGGTGGCGGGCAATCAGCCCCAGCATTTT.